The entry below describes one TCR beta chain. Its cognate antigen is unknown. The sample is drawn from a study of cytomegalovirus exposure and HLA in healthy donors. As for the study in general: The Caucasian-associated ancestry cluster held over 80% of over 350 genotyped donors. Study-wide findings and caveats: Follow-up analysis found HLA locus-dependent TCR association rates, highest for DRB1 and lowest for HLA-C. Cytomegalovirus association was assigned to more than 150 TCR beta chains.

The length of the CDR3 is 14 residues. Per germline, CDR1 ENHRY and CDR2 SYGVKD. The ends were cut back, 0 bases at V and 6 bases at J, with 11 bases in the middle. It was with 60 Vbeta and 13 Jbeta primers that the PCR ran. Assay used: immunoSEQ multiplex PCR; TCRdb lists only in-frame clones, some missing. The repertoire shows just under 65,000 clones; the top ten hold 15%. This TCR came from a boy between 10 and 17 years old in good health and CMV-seronegative. J is TRBJ1-1 and V is TRBV10-3, with D possibly being TRBD1 (5 bases). The source material was PBMCs. In DNA, the CDR3 is TGTGCCATCAGTGAGTCCCAGGGTTCCTCTGAAGCTTTCTTT. Translating it yields CAISESQGSSEAFF.